This TCR beta chain was sequenced in a study of CD8 T cells in Susac syndrome. The RNA, about 0.5 to 1 ug, was put through reverse transcription using random hexamers. One entry per CDR3 protein results from TCRdb running MiXCR on the immunoSEQ multiplex PCR reads. The sample has 120,000 to 150,000 distinct CDR3 sequences; approximately 94% are singletons. The CDR3 contains 17 residues. Trimming removed 4 bases from V and 5 bases from J; junction bases left unmatched: 9. Germline lookup yields CDR1 SGHNT and CDR2 YYREEE (reference sequence). The study sequenced TCR beta in blood CD8+ and CD4+ T cells. Purification of the CD8+ and CD4+ T cells relied on negative isolation, and TEMRA cells underwent FACS enrichment. This clonotype was seen a single time.

What was sequenced was CD4+ T cells from PBMCs. V is TRBV5-4 and J is TRBJ2-5, with TRBD2 matching over 15 bases. The receptor's source is a human donor in good health. For the CDR3, the DNA is TGTGCCAGCAGCCGATGGACTAGCGGGAGGGCCTGGGAGACCCAGTACTTC. This encodes CASSRWTSGRAWETQYF.